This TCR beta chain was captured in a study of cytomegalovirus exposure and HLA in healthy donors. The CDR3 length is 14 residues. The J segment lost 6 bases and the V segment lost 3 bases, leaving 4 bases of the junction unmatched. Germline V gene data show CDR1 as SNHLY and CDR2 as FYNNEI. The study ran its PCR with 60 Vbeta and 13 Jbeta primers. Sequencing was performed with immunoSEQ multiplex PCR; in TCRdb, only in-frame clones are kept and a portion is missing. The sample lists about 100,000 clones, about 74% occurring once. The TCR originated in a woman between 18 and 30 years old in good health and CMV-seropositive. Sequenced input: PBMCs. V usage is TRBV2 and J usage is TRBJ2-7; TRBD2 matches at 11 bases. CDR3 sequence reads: CASSDWLAGGEQYF. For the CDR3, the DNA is TGTGCCAGCAGTGATTGGCTAGCGGGAGGCGAGCAGTACTTC.